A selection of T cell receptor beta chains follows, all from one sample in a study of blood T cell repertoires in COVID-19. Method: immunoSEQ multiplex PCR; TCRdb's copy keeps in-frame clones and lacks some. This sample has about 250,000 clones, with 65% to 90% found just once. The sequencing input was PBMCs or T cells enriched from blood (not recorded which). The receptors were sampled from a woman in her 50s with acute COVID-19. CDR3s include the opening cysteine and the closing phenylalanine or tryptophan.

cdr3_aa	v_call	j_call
CASSLFRDRSNQPQHF	TRBV18	TRBJ1-5
CASSERQGLNGYTF	TRBV6-1	TRBJ1-2
CASSSGTSGEETQYF	TRBV5-1	TRBJ2-5
CASSSLQLDETYEQYF	TRBV7-3	TRBJ2-7
CASARTGGTGELFF	TRBV6-5	TRBJ2-2
CASSLVENYGYTF	TRBV11-2	TRBJ1-2
CSAGGREKLFF	TRBV29-1	TRBJ1-4
CASSQGGTSGGRKTQYF	TRBV3-1/TRBV3-2	TRBJ2-5
CASSMGDSNSPLHF	TRBV19	TRBJ1-6
CASGLDRAGAFF	TRBV12-5	TRBJ1-1
CASSPERVRLKTQYF	TRBV14	TRBJ2-5
CASSQDLISGNTIYF	TRBV3-1/TRBV3-2	TRBJ1-3
CASSVAAQIRDSTDTQYF	TRBV9	TRBJ2-3
CAWSSGHANQPQHF	TRBV30	TRBJ1-5
CASSETSSYEQYF	TRBV6-1	TRBJ2-7
CASSSATSGVADTQYF	TRBV11-2	TRBJ2-3
CASSSRGGPTEAFF	TRBV11-3	TRBJ1-1
CASRFQGDTEAFF	TRBV7-2	TRBJ1-1
CASSPRDRVVPGPQHF	TRBV18	TRBJ1-5
CASSIVGQGGLQPQHF	TRBV19	TRBJ1-5
CASSQSITQPQHF	TRBV3-1/TRBV3-2	TRBJ1-5
CASSPETSVSEGQYF	TRBV14	TRBJ2-5
CASREGARGYTF	TRBV25-1	TRBJ1-2
CSASHTGGVDYGYTF	TRBV20-1	TRBJ1-2
CASGFGLGRQETQYF	TRBV12-5	TRBJ2-5
CAISESGGFNVNTEAFF	TRBV10-3	TRBJ1-1